The 25 T cell receptor beta chains in this list originate from one sample, sequenced in a study of T cells in women clearing cervical HPV infection. Sequenced by immunoSEQ multiplex PCR; TCRdb stores in-frame clones only, minus some. This sample contains about 20,000 clones. The sequenced sample consisted of blood buffy coat. Receptors originate from a woman between 18 and 75 years old with a cervical HPV16 infection that either progressed to CIN3+ or cleared (not recorded which).

About this clone itself: The DNA ends 3 residues before the CDR3 does, and the rest of the CDR3 is filled in from the germline J gene. The rearrangement uses TRBV19 and TRBJ1-1; possibly TRBD1 for D (6 bases). V dropped 7 bases and J dropped 1 base, with 22 bases sitting between them. The CDR3 spans 17 residues. Germline V gene lookup returns CDR1 LNHDA and CDR2 SQIVND (reference sequence). The CDR3 spells CASTYVPLAGANTEAFF. Partial CDR3 DNA: TGTGCCAGTACCTATGTCCCCCTCGCAGGGGCGAACACTGAA.

In the case of this clone: The read stops 3 residues short of the end of the CDR3; the missing end is completed from the germline J gene. V gene TRBV11-2 combines with J gene TRBJ2-5; possibly TRBD1 for D (5 bases). Trimming stripped 4 bases from V and 5 bases from J, with 17 bases between. The CDR3 length is 15 residues. Germline V CDR1 and CDR2: SGHAT, FQNNGV. The CDR3 here is CASSSSGRAPETQYF. CDR3 bases read: TGTGCCAGCAGCTCCTCGGGCAGGGCCCCCGAGACC.

About this clone: The read ends 3 residues shy of where the CDR3 ends; the end is completed using the germline J gene. The V and J genes are TRBV11-2 and TRBJ1-3; maybe TRBD1 (5 bases). Between the trimmed V and J ends, which lost 7 bases and 1 base, there was a span of 14 bases. The germline gives CDR1 SGHAT, CDR2 FQNNGV. The length of the CDR3 is 15 residues. The CDR3 DNA, read in part, is TGTGCCAGCACCACCAGGGCCCTATCTGGAAACACC. This translates into CASTTRALSGNT. The entire CDR3 reads CASTTRALSGNTIYF.

Worth noting for this clone: Read coverage stops 3 residues before the CDR3 terminus; the germline J gene supplies the remainder. This chain joins TRBV29-1 and TRBJ2-6; TRBD1 might be the D (6 bases). Trimming stripped 3 bases from V and 4 bases from J, with 13 bases between. The CDR3 loop spans 15 amino acids. Germline-derived CDR1 and CDR2 are SQVTM and ANQGSEA. CDR3 residues: CSVEPQGAGANVLTF. CDR3 DNA, as far as it was read: TGCAGCGTTGAGCCACAGGGAGCCGGGGCCAACGTC.

Comment on this clone: The read ends 3 residues before the CDR3 terminus; that terminus is restored from the germline J gene. The chain recombines TRBV9 with TRBJ1-2; D is uncertain. The length of the CDR3 is 14 residues. Germline V gives CDR1 SGDLS, CDR2 YYNGEE. The germline V and J ends were trimmed by 0 bases and 4 bases, with 10 bases remaining between them. The part of the CDR3 DNA that was read is TGTGCCAGCAGCGTAGAAGGCACCTTCTATGGC. Its protein product is CASSVEGTFYG. The complete CDR3 protein is CASSVEGTFYGYTF.

Worth noting for this clone: The read halts 3 residues ahead of the CDR3 end, with the missing end drawn from the germline J gene. This rearrangement joins TRBV20-1 to TRBJ1-1; D is perhaps TRBD1 (5 bases). The length of the CDR3 is 14 residues. CDR1 and CDR2 from the germline V gene are DFQATT and SNEGSKA (reference sequence). Trimming took 7 bases from V and 0 from J, leaving 15 bases between them. The CDR3 reads CSVRVGFMNTEAFF. The sequenced CDR3 bases are TGCAGTGTCAGGGTCGGATTCATGAACACTGAA.

This clone ranks as medium-sized in terms of frequency. The CDR3 DNA, read in part, is TGTGCCAGCAGCCTACAGCGGATT. Its protein product is CASSLQRI. Given in full, the CDR3 is CASSLQRIQYF. This chain joins TRBV11-2 and TRBJ2-4, with D perhaps matching TRBD2 (5 bases). The missing CDR3 end, 3 residues past where the read stops, is filled in from the germline J gene. This CDR3 spans 11 amino acids. The V gene's germline CDR1 is SGHAT and CDR2 FQNNGV.

Comments on this clone: Read data end 3 residues before the CDR3 end; the end is taken from the germline J gene. The gene calls are TRBV11-2 and TRBJ1-2, with a possible D match to TRBD1 (5 bases). The germline V gene encodes CDR1 SGHAT and CDR2 FQNNGV. There are 13 residues in the CDR3. The V gene lost 4 bases and the J gene lost 7 bases, with 13 bases spanning the gap. The sequenced part of the CDR3 DNA is TGTGCCAGCAGCTCAAGACAGATGGGTGGC. Its protein is CASSSRQMGG. The whole CDR3 protein reads CASSSRQMGGYTF.

Comments on this clone: The CDR3 extends 3 residues past the end of the read, so its final part is completed from the germline J gene. The gene calls are TRBV9 and TRBJ2-3, with D possibly matching TRBD2 (5 bases). CDR1 is SGDLS, CDR2 YYNGEE, per germline. The CDR3 spans 15 residues. CDR3 bases read: TGTGCCAGCAGCGCCCGGGGAGACAACCAAGAGACG. Protein product: CASSARGDNQET. The complete CDR3 reads CASSARGDNQETQYF.

To note about this clone: With the read ending 3 residues before the CDR3 end, the germline J gene is used to fill in that end. This chain joins TRBV18 and TRBJ1-2; the match to TRBD1 covers 9 bases. There are 15 residues in the CDR3. Germline V gene lookup returns CDR1 KGHSH and CDR2 LQKENI. The CDR3 is CASSPRDRAAGTYTF. CDR3 bases read: TGTGCCAGCTCACCACGGGACAGGGCCGCAGGGACC.

A remark on this clone: The read terminates 3 residues ahead of where the CDR3 ends, so the germline J gene completes it. The gene calls are TRBV5-1 and TRBJ1-1; D uncertain. Trimming took 1 base from V and 3 from J, leaving 7 bases between them. Per germline, CDR1 SGHRS and CDR2 YFSETQ. CDR3 length: 13 residues. CDR3 DNA (partial): TGCGCCAGCAGCTTGCGGCGGGACACTGAA. Translated: CASSLRRDTE. From start to end, the CDR3 is CASSLRRDTEAFF.

As regards this clone: The germline gene is not matched at one end of the junction; a read error may be the cause. The sequenced fragment ends 3 residues before the CDR3 boundary, so the rest is inferred from the germline J gene. Other DNA sequences within the sample encode an identical CDR3. This chain connects TRBV20-1 to TRBJ1-2; D may be TRBD1 (5 bases). The CDR3 consists of 12 residues. Germline-derived CDR1 and CDR2 are DFQATT and SNEGSKA (reference sequence). CDR3 region: CSARTVYYGYTF. The DNA read from the CDR3 is TGCAGTGCTAGGACAGTTTACTATGGA.

Turning to this clone: The CDR3 end is not reached by the read, which stops 3 residues before it; the germline J gene fills it in. J is TRBJ1-1 and V is TRBV12-3 or TRBV12-4, with a tentative D call TRBD1 (5 bases). The CDR3 totals 13 residues. V lost 8 bases and J lost 0, with 10 bases in between. CDR3 DNA (partial): TGTGCCAGCCATGTCAGGGTGAACACTGAA. Amino acid sequence: CASHVRVNTE. The entire CDR3 protein is CASHVRVNTEAFF.

Regarding this clone: The read terminates 3 residues before the CDR3 end, so the remaining end is supplied by the germline J gene. This chain links TRBV5-4 with TRBJ2-7; 7 bases line up with TRBD1. V lost 5 bases, J lost 2 bases, and 10 bases stayed unmatched. The CDR3 covers 15 residues. Germline CDR1 is SGHNT and CDR2 is YYREEE (reference sequence). The part of the CDR3 DNA that was read is TGTGCCAGCAGTTCCGTAACAGGGGCCCCCTACGAG. Its protein is CASSSVTGAPYE. The complete CDR3 protein is CASSSVTGAPYEQYF.

Points on this clone: Coverage ceases 3 residues before the CDR3 finishes, and the germline J gene fills in the end. J is TRBJ2-4 and V is TRBV7-2; TRBD1 aligns across 9 bases. There are 14 residues in the CDR3. Germline-derived CDR1 and CDR2 are SGHTA and FQGNSA. CDR3 DNA, as far as it was read: TGTGCCAGCAGCCTACAATGGACAGGGGATGGT. Its translation: CASSLQWTGDG. The whole CDR3 protein reads CASSLQWTGDGQYF.

In the case of this clone: The CDR3 end lies 3 residues beyond the end of the read and is filled in from the germline J gene. This sequence joins TRBV7-9 and TRBJ2-1; TRBD1 might be the D (5 bases). Trimming removed 5 bases at V and 8 bases at J, with 19 bases between. In germline, CDR1 is SEHNR, CDR2 FQNEAQ (reference sequence). There are 15 residues in the CDR3. Partial CDR3 DNA: TGTGCCAGCAGCAAACTGACGGGTAGGGGCGATGAG. Protein product: CASSKLTGRGDE. The full CDR3 is CASSKLTGRGDEQFF.

As regards this clone: Coverage ceases 3 residues before the CDR3 finishes, and the germline J gene fills in the end. This same CDR3 is encoded by further DNA sequences in the sample. The rearrangement joins TRBV19 to TRBJ1-6; the D gene is possibly TRBD1 (5 bases). In germline, CDR1 is LNHDA, CDR2 SQIVND (reference sequence). The V and J ends lost 1 base and 10 bases respectively, with 11 bases between them. The CDR3 sequence is 14 residues long. This chain's CDR3 is CASSIGGVQSPLHF. The DNA read from the CDR3 is TGTGCCAGTAGTATAGGAGGGGTCCAGTCACCC.

This clone is identified as medium-sized from frequency. The read is 3 residues too short to cover the CDR3 end, so that end is filled in from the germline J gene. The chain recombines TRBV12-5 with TRBJ1-1; D call uncertain. This CDR3 is 14 amino acids long. V was trimmed by 4 bases and J by 1 base, leaving 10 bases between them. Germline lookup yields CDR1 LGHNT and CDR2 FRNRAP. The sequenced part of the CDR3 DNA is TGTGCTAGTGGTTCATCCTCGGGGAACACTGAA. Protein product: CASGSSSGNTE. The full CDR3 reads CASGSSSGNTEAFF.

Comment on this clone: From the germline J gene comes the end of the CDR3, since the read stops 3 residues before it. V and J are TRBV5-4 and TRBJ1-4, with D possibly matching TRBD1 (6 bases). V shed 0 bases and J shed 5 bases, with 11 bases lying between them. CDR1 is SGHNT and CDR2 is YYREEE in the germline V gene (reference sequence). This CDR3 has 15 amino acids. The sequenced CDR3 bases are TGTGCCAGCAGCTTGGATACAGGGTCGAATGAAAAA. Translating gives CASSLDTGSNEK. The CDR3 in full is CASSLDTGSNEKLFF.

Of note for this clone: The read terminates 3 residues before the CDR3 end, so the remaining end is supplied by the germline J gene. The chain combines TRBV7-2 with TRBJ2-3, with D possibly matching TRBD1 (6 bases). Germline-derived CDR1 and CDR2 are SGHTA and FQGNSA. This CDR3 has 15 residues. CDR3 residues: CASSFAGVVGQPQYF. CDR3 DNA, as far as it was read: TGTGCCAGCAGCTTCGCAGGGGTGGTTGGTCAGCCG.

Concerning this clone itself: The sequence runs out 3 residues before the end of the CDR3; the remainder is reconstructed from the germline J gene. The chain combines TRBV2 with TRBJ1-1; a weak D match, TRBD1 (5 bases). Germline CDR1 is SNHLY and CDR2 is FYNNEI. The V end lost 3 bases, the J end lost 1 base, and 15 bases lay between the germline ends. The CDR3 contains 16 residues. CDR3 DNA, as far as it was read: TGTGCCAGCAGTGACGCCCTGGAAGGGGCGAACACTGAA. It yields the protein CASSDALEGANTE. The whole CDR3 sequence reads CASSDALEGANTEAFF.

A word on this clone: The read is 3 residues too short to cover the CDR3 end, so that end is filled in from the germline J gene. The V and J genes are TRBV19 and TRBJ2-7; the match to TRBD1 covers 8 bases. CDR1 LNHDA and CDR2 SQIVND come from the germline V gene (reference sequence). V dropped 5 bases and J dropped 2; count of bases not matched to a gene: 11. The CDR3 totals 16 residues. The sequenced CDR3 bases are TGTGCCAGTAGTTCTGATGTGTCGACAGGGGCCTACGAG. Encoded protein: CASSSDVSTGAYE. The CDR3 in full is CASSSDVSTGAYEQYF.

Points on this clone: The read ends 3 residues shy of where the CDR3 ends; the end is completed using the germline J gene. The rearrangement joins TRBV19 to TRBJ2-4, with 8 bases fitting TRBD1. The germline CDR1 and CDR2 sequences are LNHDA and SQIVND (reference sequence). This CDR3 spans 13 amino acids. The CDR3 region is CASRTGASYGQYF. CDR3 DNA (partial): TGTGCCAGTAGGACAGGGGCGTCCTATGGT.

Points on this clone: The read halts 3 residues ahead of the CDR3 end, with the missing end drawn from the germline J gene. The V gene is TRBV2, the J gene TRBJ2-2; 9 positions match TRBD1. This CDR3 spans 16 amino acids. Germline V lookup: CDR1 SNHLY, CDR2 FYNNEI. The CDR3: CASQKDRGGGANVLFF. The sequenced CDR3 bases are TGTGCCAGCCAGAAGGACAGGGGAGGAGGGGCCAACGTG.

Comments on this clone: The read gets to within 3 residues of the CDR3 end, and the germline J gene fills in the rest. V usage is TRBV11-1 and J usage is TRBJ1-1; 8 positions agree with TRBD1. This CDR3 spans 12 amino acids. Trimming removed 3 bases from V and 7 bases from J; junction bases left unmatched: 1. CDR1 is SGHAT and CDR2 is FQDESV in the germline V gene (reference sequence). CDR3 region: CASSFDRGEAFF. CDR3 DNA, as far as it was read: TGTGCCAGCAGCTTCGACAGGGGTGAA.